The 31 T cell receptor beta chains given below trace back to one sample, sequenced in a study of blood T cell repertoires in COVID-19. Sequencing was performed with immunoSEQ multiplex PCR; in TCRdb, only in-frame clones are kept and a portion is missing. The table has around 270,000 clones, 70% to 90% seen once. Sequencing was performed on PBMCs or T cells enriched from blood (not recorded which). These receptors were obtained from a woman younger than 45 who had recovered from COVID-19.

The V and J genes are TRBV5-1 and TRBJ2-1; 8 bases map to TRBD2. Germline CDR1 is SGHRS and CDR2 is YFSETQ. Trimming removed 4 bases from V and 7 bases from J; junction bases left unmatched: 7. This CDR3 region has 14 residues. The CDR3 is CASSIKREINEQFF. The DNA of the CDR3 is TGCGCCAGCAGCATAAAGCGGGAGATAAATGAGCAGTTCTTC.

CDR3 in amino acids: CASSASASPGGTEAFF. CDR3 DNA: TGCGCCAGCAGCGCATCCGCTTCACCAGGGGGCACTGAAGCTTTCTTT. This chain connects TRBV5-1 to TRBJ1-1, with 7 bases lining up with TRBD1. From germline, CDR1 is SGHRS and CDR2 YFSETQ. This CDR3 spans 16 amino acids. V lost 4 bases to trimming and J lost 4 bases; unmatched junction nucleotides: 13.

The rearrangement uses TRBV7-2 and TRBJ2-1; D possibly corresponds to TRBD1 (5 bases). V gave up 4 bases and J gave up 4 bases, with 11 bases separating them. This CDR3 has 14 amino acids. From germline, CDR1 is SGHTA and CDR2 FQGNSA. The DNA of the CDR3 is TGTGCCAGCAGCTGGGGCGGAGCGTACAATGAGCAGTTCTTC. Encoded protein: CASSWGGAYNEQFF.

The chain has TRBV18 and TRBJ2-7; 7 positions match TRBD1. The CDR3 extends over 14 amino acids. V shed 3 bases and J 4 bases; nucleotides not matched to a gene: 6. Germline V CDR1 and CDR2: KGHSH, LQKENI. CDR3 in DNA: TGTGCCAGCTCACCTAGCAGGGGGAAATACGAGCAGTACTTC. Amino acids: CASSPSRGKYEQYF.

This clone was detected only a few times. The V and J genes are TRBV2 and TRBJ2-2; TRBD2 matches 12 bases. Germline-derived CDR1 and CDR2 are SNHLY and FYNNEI. Losses at the gene ends were 6 bases for V and 6 bases for J; bases not matched to a gene: 11. This CDR3 contains 17 residues. The CDR3 region is CASSVGLAGRWAGELFF. The CDR3 DNA follows: TGTGCCAGCAGCGTCGGACTAGCGGGGCGCTGGGCCGGGGAGCTGTTTTTT.

The chain combines TRBV5-8 with TRBJ2-6; TRBD1 is a possible D gene (5 bases). The CDR3 length is 17 residues. The germline V gene has CDR1 SGHTS and CDR2 YDEGEE. The ends were cut back, 6 bases at V and 1 base at J, with 17 bases in the middle. Here the CDR3 reads CASTPLSKGSGANVLTF. The CDR3 region has the DNA TGTGCCAGCACACCATTATCCAAGGGGTCTGGGGCCAACGTCCTGACTTTC.

The chain couples TRBV7-8 to TRBJ1-1; the D is unclear. The CDR3 contains 12 residues. V lost 5 bases and J lost 8, with 12 bases in between. Germline V gene lookup returns CDR1 SGHVS and CDR2 FQNEAQ. This CDR3 reads CASSTSWEEAFF. In DNA form, the CDR3 reads TGTGCCAGCAGCACTAGCTGGGAAGAAGCTTTCTTT.

The chain combines TRBV7-2 with TRBJ1-6; unclear D gene. This CDR3 comprises 19 residues. Looked up from germline, CDR1 is SGHTA and CDR2 is FQGNSA. Trimming stripped 2 bases from V and 4 bases from J, with 21 bases between. CDR3 region: CASSLSGRPEHSYNSPLHF. As DNA, the CDR3 is TGTGCCAGCAGCTTATCCGGGAGACCCGAACATTCATATAATTCACCCCTCCACTTT.

The chain recombines TRBV7-9 with TRBJ1-6, with 8 bases aligning to TRBD1. V lost 5 bases, J lost 7 bases, and 16 bases stayed unmatched. This CDR3 has 18 amino acids. The germline gives CDR1 SEHNR, CDR2 FQNEAQ (reference sequence). The DNA for the CDR3 is TGTGCCAGCAGCCCCACTCCAGGACAGGGATTTACCAATTCACCCCTCCACTTT. The encoded protein is CASSPTPGQGFTNSPLHF.

The chain couples TRBV18 to TRBJ1-1; 7 bases are shared with TRBD1. J gave up 10 bases and V 3 bases, and 5 bases lay outside the gene matches. Germline V gene data show CDR1 as KGHSH and CDR2 as LQKENI. This CDR3 has 12 residues. The CDR3 loop reads CASSPQGGGAFF. DNA for the CDR3: TGTGCCAGCTCACCTCAGGGGGGAGGAGCTTTCTTT.

This clone was recorded once. The chain uses TRBV4-2 and TRBJ2-7; 7 positions agree with TRBD1. This CDR3 region has 14 residues. Germline V gives CDR1 LGHNA, CDR2 YNFKEQ. V lost 4 bases and J lost 2; bases outside the gene matches: 5. The CDR3 spells CASSPRTGAYEQYF. The CDR3 coding sequence is TGTGCCAGCAGCCCGCGGACAGGCGCCTACGAGCAGTACTTC.

The rearrangement links TRBV6-4 to TRBJ1-1; D is ambiguous. The V gene lost 0 bases and the J gene lost 0 bases, with 5 bases spanning the gap. The CDR3 totals 14 residues. In germline, CDR1 is MRHNA, CDR2 SNTAGT. This chain's CDR3 is CASSDSYLNTEAFF. The CDR3 DNA reads as TGTGCCAGCAGTGACTCGTATTTGAACACTGAAGCTTTCTTT.

This clone was recorded once. This chain uses TRBV2 with TRBJ1-5, with TRBD1 matching over 8 bases. V lost 9 bases, J lost 6 bases, and 10 bases stayed unmatched. CDR1 and CDR2 from the germline V gene are SNHLY and FYNNEI. CDR3 length: 14 amino acids. The CDR3 DNA sequence: TGTGCCAGTAACAGGGGGTCCGAGGGTCAGCCCCAGCATTTT. Its translation is CASNRGSEGQPQHF.

This chain joins TRBV13 and TRBJ1-1; the match to TRBD1 covers 9 bases. After removal of 2 bases from V and 4 bases from J, the junction contained 11 bases not matched to a gene. Germline-derived CDR1 and CDR2 are PRHDT and FYEKMQ (reference sequence). The CDR3 runs 17 residues. CDR3 in amino acids: CASSLPGQGSASTEAFF. The CDR3, as DNA: TGTGCCAGCAGCTTACCTGGACAGGGGAGTGCTTCCACTGAAGCTTTCTTT.

This chain connects TRBV7-9 to TRBJ2-1; 7 positions match TRBD2. V was clipped by 5 bases and J by 7 bases; unmatched bases: 11. The length of the CDR3 is 15 residues. The germline V gene has CDR1 SEHNR and CDR2 FQNEAQ (reference sequence). CDR3 residues: CASSPRTRSRNEQFF. CDR3 nucleotides: TGTGCCAGCAGCCCCCGGACTAGGAGTAGGAATGAGCAGTTCTTC.

This clone was seen once. V and J are TRBV7-2 and TRBJ2-1; D possibly corresponds to TRBD1 (5 bases). CDR1 SGHTA and CDR2 FQGNSA come from the germline V gene. V shed 2 bases and J shed 9 bases, with 8 bases lying between them. The CDR3 has 12 residues. The CDR3: CASSLRGTEQFF. CDR3 bases: TGTGCCAGCAGCTTAAGGGGTACTGAGCAGTTCTTC.

This clone was recorded a few times. The chain recombines TRBV19 with TRBJ1-1; TRBD1 matches 8 bases. After removal of 6 bases from V and 0 bases from J, the junction contained 3 bases not matched to a gene. This CDR3 region has 14 residues. The germline V gene has CDR1 LNHDA and CDR2 SQIVND (reference sequence). This CDR3 is CASRRDRLNTEAFF. As DNA, the CDR3 is TGTGCCAGTAGGCGGGACAGGCTGAACACTGAAGCTTTCTTT.

This chain links TRBV9 with TRBJ1-3; D not certain. CDR1 is SGDLS and CDR2 is YYNGEE in the germline V gene. Trimming cost V 0 bases and J 0 bases, with 7 bases left between them. The CDR3 runs 15 residues. The CDR3 protein is CASSVGALSGNTIYF. The CDR3 DNA reads TGTGCCAGCAGCGTAGGGGCCCTCTCTGGAAACACCATATATTTT.

The V and J genes are TRBV25-1 and TRBJ1-3; TRBD1 aligns across 7 bases. The CDR3 is made up of 16 amino acids. V was pared by 3 bases and J by 3 bases, with 8 bases of the junction left unmatched. Germline assignment: CDR1 MGHDK and CDR2 SYGVNS. DNA of the CDR3: TGTGCCAGCAGTGATCTACAGGGGCCCGGTGGAAACACCATATATTTT. Translating gives CASSDLQGPGGNTIYF.

This clone was detected once. The chain links TRBV6-5 to TRBJ1-2, with D possibly matching TRBD1 (5 bases). CDR1 MNHEY and CDR2 SVGAGI come from the germline V gene. The CDR3 loop spans 13 amino acids. Trimming removed 0 bases from V and 5 bases from J, with 7 bases in between. CDR3 nucleotide sequence: TGTGCCAGCAGTTACTCTAGACAGTATGGCTACACCTTC. Protein sequence: CASSYSRQYGYTF.

The rearrangement links TRBV5-1 to TRBJ1-5; 10 bases fit TRBD1. Trimming removed 4 bases from V and 7 bases from J; junction bases left unmatched: 8. Germline-derived CDR1 and CDR2 are SGHRS and YFSETQ. The CDR3 covers 15 residues. For the CDR3, the DNA is TGCGCCAGCAGCCCCGGGACAGGGGTAGTACAGCCCCAGCATTTT. As protein: CASSPGTGVVQPQHF. Full variable domain (missing parts from reference TRBV5-1 and TRBJ1-5): KAGVTQTPRYLIKTRGQQVTLSCSPISGHRSVSWYQQTPGQGLQFLFEYFSETQRNKGNFPGRFSGRQFSNSRSEMNVSTLELGDSALYLCASSPGTGVVQPQHFGDGTRLSIL.

The rearrangement uses TRBV28 and TRBJ1-2; 7 bases match TRBD1. This CDR3 region has 15 residues. Germline CDR1 is MDHEN and CDR2 is SYDVKM. The trim removed 7 bases at V and 1 base at J, leaving 9 bases unmatched. Here the CDR3 DNA reads TGTGCCAGCAACTCGAATTCAGGGGGTAACTATGGCTACACCTTC. This sequence encodes CASNSNSGGNYGYTF.

V is TRBV5-1 and J is TRBJ1-2; D gene uncertain. The CDR3 totals 15 residues. Per germline, CDR1 SGHRS and CDR2 YFSETQ. Trimming shortened V by 4 bases and J by 4 bases, and 17 bases separated the two germline ends. The CDR3 sequence: CASSPPTGYGYGYTF. Written as DNA, the CDR3 is TGCGCCAGCAGCCCGCCAACGGGGTACGGCTATGGCTACACCTTC.

The V gene is TRBV10-3, the J gene TRBJ1-1; TRBD1 agrees at 10 bases. The CDR3 sequence is 15 residues long. The V segment lost 10 bases and the J segment 5 bases; nucleotides outside the gene matches: 13. Looked up from germline, CDR1 is ENHRY and CDR2 is SYGVKD. CDR3 bases: TGTGCCAGCAGACCTGACAGGGGGCGACGAACTGAAGCTTTCTTT. Residues: CASRPDRGRRTEAFF.

The CDR3 sequence: CASSESGFTQYF. The CDR3, as DNA: TGTGCCAGCAGTGAGTCCGGTTTCACGCAGTATTTT. The chain has TRBV6-1 and TRBJ2-3; D remains unclear. Germline V lookup: CDR1 MNHNS, CDR2 SASEGT. The CDR3 is 12 residues long. The V gene lost 3 bases and the J gene lost 9 bases, with 10 bases spanning the gap.

The chain has TRBV27 and TRBJ1-1, with D possibly TRBD1 on 5 matching bases. CDR3 length: 14 amino acids. The ends were cut back, 3 bases at V and 4 bases at J, with 12 bases in the middle. Germline loops: CDR1 MNHEY, CDR2 SMNVEV (reference sequence). CDR3 nucleotides: TGTGCCAGCAGTTTCTTGGACACCACCACTGAAGCTTTCTTT. Its translation is CASSFLDTTTEAFF.

V is TRBV14 and J is TRBJ1-6, with 7 bases fitting TRBD1. This CDR3 spans 17 amino acids. Trimming took 3 bases from V and 0 from J; bases not matched to a gene: 5. CDR1 is SGHDN, CDR2 FVKESK, per germline. The CDR3 is CASSHGDSSSYNSPLHF. CDR3 nucleotide sequence: TGTGCCAGCAGCCACGGGGACAGCAGCTCCTATAATTCACCCCTCCACTTT.

This clone was picked up one time. The genes are TRBV6-7 and TRBJ1-1; maybe TRBD1 (6 bases). TRBV6-7 is labeled an ORF, and its function is uncertain. Deletions cut 2 bases from V and 8 bases from J, with 30 bases between. The CDR3 is 19 residues long. The CDR3 here is CASSYGGQGRGPWFREAFF. The DNA of the CDR3 is TGTGCCAGCAGTTACGGGGGTCAAGGCAGGGGTCCTTGGTTTAGAGAAGCTTTCTTT.

V gene TRBV7-2 combines with J gene TRBJ1-1; 7 nucleotides align to TRBD1. CDR3 size: 14 residues. After removal of 5 bases from V and 5 bases from J, the junction contained 8 bases not matched to a gene. CDR1 is SGHTA and CDR2 is FQGNSA in the germline V gene. The CDR3 nucleotides are TGTGCCAGCAGCGCACGACCAGGGGGTACTGAAGCTTTCTTT. This gives the protein CASSARPGGTEAFF.

The chain has TRBV4-2 and TRBJ2-1, with D maybe TRBD1 (5 bases). The ends were cut back, 2 bases at V and 8 bases at J, with 7 bases in the middle. This CDR3 is 12 amino acids long. Germline CDR1 LGHNA, CDR2 YNFKEQ. As DNA, the CDR3 is TGTGCCAGCAGCCAATTCAGGGATGAGCAGTTCTTC. It yields the protein CASSQFRDEQFF.

This chain joins TRBV28 and TRBJ1-2, with D unclear. Trimming removed 6 bases from V and 1 base from J, with 24 bases in between. Germline CDR1 and CDR2: MDHEN and SYDVKM. CDR3 length: 18 amino acids. The CDR3 is CASSPPLVAVSHNYGYTF. The CDR3 coding sequence is TGTGCCAGCAGCCCTCCCCTCGTGGCAGTCTCCCATAACTATGGCTACACCTTC.